This TCR beta chain is drawn from a study of spatial heterogeneity in lung cancer. The time point was: sample taken at primary tumor resection. No cell sorting; template was whole RNA from tumor, lung tissue or PBMC. This clonotype was found a few times. The CDR3 runs to 15 residues. The ends lost 2 bases at V and 2 bases at J; junction bases unmatched: 0. CDR1 and CDR2 from the germline V gene are MNHEY and SVGAGI. TCRdb fed the 5' RACE reads into MiXCR, producing one record per CDR3 protein. This sample has more than 80,000 distinct CDR3 sequences, with about 12% found just once. The receptor was isolated from a male donor with early-stage non-small cell lung cancer. The sample here was PBMCs, taken at surgery. The chain is built from TRBV6-5 and TRBJ1-6; 7 bases fit TRBD1. In nucleotides, the CDR3 is TGTGCCAGCAGTTACCAGGGGGCCTATAATTCACCCCTCCACTTT. This encodes CASSYQGAYNSPLHF.